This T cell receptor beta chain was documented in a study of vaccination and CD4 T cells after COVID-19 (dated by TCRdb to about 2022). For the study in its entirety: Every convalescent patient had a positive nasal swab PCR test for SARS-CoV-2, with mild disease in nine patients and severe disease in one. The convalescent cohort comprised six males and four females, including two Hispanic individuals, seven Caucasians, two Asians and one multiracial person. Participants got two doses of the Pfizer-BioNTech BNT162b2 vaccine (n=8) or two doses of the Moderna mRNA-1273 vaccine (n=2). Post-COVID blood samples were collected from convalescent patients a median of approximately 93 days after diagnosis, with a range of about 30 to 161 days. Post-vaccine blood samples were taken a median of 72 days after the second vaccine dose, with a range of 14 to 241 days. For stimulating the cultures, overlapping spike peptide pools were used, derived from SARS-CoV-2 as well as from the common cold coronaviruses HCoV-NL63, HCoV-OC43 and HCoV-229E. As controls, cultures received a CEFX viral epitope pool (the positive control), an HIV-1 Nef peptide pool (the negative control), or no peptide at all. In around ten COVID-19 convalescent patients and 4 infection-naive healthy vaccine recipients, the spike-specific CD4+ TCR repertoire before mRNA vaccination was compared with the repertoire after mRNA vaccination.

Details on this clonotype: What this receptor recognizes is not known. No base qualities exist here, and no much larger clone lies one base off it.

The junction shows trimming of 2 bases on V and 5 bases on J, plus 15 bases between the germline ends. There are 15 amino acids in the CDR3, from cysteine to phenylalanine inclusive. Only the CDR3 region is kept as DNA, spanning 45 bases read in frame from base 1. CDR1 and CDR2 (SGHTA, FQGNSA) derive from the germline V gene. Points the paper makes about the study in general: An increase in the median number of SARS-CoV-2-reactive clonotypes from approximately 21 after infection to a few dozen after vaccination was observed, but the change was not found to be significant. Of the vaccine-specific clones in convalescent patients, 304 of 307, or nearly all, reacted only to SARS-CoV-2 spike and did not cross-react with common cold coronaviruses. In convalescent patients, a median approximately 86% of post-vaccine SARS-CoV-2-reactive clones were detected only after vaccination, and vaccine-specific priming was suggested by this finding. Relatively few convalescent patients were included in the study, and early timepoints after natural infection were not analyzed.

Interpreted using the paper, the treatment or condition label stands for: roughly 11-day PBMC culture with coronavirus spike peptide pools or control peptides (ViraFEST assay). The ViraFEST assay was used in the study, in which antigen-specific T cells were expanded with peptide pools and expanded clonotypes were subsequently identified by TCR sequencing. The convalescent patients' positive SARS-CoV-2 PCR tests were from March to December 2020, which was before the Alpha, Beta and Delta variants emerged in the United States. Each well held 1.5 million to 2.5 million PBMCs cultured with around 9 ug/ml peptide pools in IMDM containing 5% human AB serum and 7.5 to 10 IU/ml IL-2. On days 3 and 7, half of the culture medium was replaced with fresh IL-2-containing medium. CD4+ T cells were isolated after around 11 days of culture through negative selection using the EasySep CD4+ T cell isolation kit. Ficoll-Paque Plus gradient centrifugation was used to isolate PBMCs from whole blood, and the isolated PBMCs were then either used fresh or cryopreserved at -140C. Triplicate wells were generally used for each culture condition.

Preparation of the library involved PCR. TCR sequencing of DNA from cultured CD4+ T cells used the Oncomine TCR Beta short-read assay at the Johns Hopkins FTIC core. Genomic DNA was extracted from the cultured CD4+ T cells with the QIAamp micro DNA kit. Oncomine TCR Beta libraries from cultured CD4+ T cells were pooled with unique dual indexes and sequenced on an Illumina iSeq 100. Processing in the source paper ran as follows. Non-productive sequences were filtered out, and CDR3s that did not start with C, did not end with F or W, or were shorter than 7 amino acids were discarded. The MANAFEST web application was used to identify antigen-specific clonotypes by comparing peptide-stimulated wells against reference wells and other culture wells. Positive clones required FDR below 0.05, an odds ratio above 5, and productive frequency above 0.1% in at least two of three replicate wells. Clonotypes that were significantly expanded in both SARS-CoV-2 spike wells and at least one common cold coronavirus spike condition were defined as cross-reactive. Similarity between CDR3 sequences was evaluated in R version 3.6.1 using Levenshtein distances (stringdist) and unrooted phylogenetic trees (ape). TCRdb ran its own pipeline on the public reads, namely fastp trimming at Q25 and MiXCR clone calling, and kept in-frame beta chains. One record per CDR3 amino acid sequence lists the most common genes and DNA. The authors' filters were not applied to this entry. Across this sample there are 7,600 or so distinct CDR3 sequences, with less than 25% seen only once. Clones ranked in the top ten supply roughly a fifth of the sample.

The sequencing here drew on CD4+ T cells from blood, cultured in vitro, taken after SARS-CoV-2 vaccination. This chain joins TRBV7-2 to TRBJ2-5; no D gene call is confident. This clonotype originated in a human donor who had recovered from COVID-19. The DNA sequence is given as TGTGCCAGCAGCTTAATAGGGAATTCCGCGGAGACCCAGTACTTC. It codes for CASSLIGNSAETQYF.